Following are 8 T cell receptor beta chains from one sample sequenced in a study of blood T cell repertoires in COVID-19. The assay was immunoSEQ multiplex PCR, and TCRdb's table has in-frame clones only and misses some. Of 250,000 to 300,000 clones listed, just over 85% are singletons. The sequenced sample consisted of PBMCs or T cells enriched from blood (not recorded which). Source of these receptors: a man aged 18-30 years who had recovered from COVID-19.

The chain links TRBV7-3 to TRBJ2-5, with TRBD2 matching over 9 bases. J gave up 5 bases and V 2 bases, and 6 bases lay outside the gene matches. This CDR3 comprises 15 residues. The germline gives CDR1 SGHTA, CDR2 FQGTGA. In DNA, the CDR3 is TGTGCCAGCAGCTTACTGGGACTAGCATCGGAGACCCAGTACTTC. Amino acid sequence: CASSLLGLASETQYF.

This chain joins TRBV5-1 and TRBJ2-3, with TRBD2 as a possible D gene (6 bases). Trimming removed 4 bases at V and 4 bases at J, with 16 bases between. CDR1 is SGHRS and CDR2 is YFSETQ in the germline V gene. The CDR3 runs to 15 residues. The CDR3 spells CASSPGYGGPDTQYF. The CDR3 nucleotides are TGCGCCAGCAGCCCAGGGTACGGGGGACCAGATACGCAGTATTTT.

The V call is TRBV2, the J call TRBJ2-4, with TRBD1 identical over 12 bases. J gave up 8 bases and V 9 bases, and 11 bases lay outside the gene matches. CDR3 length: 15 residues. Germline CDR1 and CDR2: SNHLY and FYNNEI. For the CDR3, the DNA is TGTGCCAGTGGCGTGGGGACAGGGGGCTATGACATTCAGTACTTC. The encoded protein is CASGVGTGGYDIQYF.

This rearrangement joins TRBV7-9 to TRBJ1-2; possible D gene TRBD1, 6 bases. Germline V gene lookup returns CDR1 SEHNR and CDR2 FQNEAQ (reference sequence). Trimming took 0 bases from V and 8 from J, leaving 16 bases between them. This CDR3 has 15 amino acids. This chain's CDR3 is CASSLALGQRQGYTF. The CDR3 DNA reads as TGTGCCAGCAGCTTAGCGCTAGGACAGAGACAAGGCTACACCTTC.

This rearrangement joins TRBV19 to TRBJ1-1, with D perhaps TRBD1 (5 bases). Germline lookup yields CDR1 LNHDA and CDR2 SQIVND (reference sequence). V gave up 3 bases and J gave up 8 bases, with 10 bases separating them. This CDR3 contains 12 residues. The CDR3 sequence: CASSISAGEAFF. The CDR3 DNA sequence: TGTGCCAGTAGTATTTCGGCAGGGGAAGCTTTCTTT.

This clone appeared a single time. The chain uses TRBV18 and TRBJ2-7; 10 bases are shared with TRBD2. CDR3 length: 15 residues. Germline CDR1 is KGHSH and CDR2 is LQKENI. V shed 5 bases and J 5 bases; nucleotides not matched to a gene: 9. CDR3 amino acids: CASSYRGLAPHEQYF. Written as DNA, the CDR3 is TGTGCCAGCTCATACCGGGGACTAGCGCCCCACGAGCAGTACTTC.

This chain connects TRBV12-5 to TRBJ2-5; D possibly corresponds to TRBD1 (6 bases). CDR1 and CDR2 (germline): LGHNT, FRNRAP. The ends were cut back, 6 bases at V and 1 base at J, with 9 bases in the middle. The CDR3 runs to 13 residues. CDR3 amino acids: CASGLTGQETQYF. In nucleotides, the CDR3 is TGTGCTAGTGGCCTGACAGGCCAAGAGACCCAGTACTTC.

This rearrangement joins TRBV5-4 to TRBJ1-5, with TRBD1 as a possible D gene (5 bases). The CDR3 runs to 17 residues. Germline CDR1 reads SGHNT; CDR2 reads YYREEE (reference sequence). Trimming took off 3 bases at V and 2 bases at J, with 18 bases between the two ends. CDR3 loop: CASSSRGWGEGNQPQHF. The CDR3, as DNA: TGTGCCAGCAGCTCCCGTGGGTGGGGCGAGGGCAATCAGCCCCAGCATTTT.